These 2 T cell receptor beta chains came from one sample sequenced in a study of graft-versus-host responses after intestinal transplantation. Antigens of these TCRs are unknown. TCRdb's table, derived via immunoSEQ multiplex PCR, lists solely in-frame clones and lacks some. Of approximately 92,000 clones in the sample, around 90% were seen once. Sequenced material: unstimulated CD8+ T cells sorted from spleen or lymph node cells, taken before intestinal transplant. The origin of the receptors is a human donor who received an intestinal transplant.

The chain has TRBV7-2 and TRBJ2-2; D remains ambiguous. Germline V CDR1 and CDR2: SGHTA, FQGNSA. The CDR3 runs 12 residues. The germline V and J ends were trimmed by 6 bases and 5 bases, with 7 bases remaining between them. CDR3 sequence (DNA): TGTGCCAGCAGGTGGGGAACCGGGGAGCTGTTTTTT. Residues: CASRWGTGELFF.

CDR3 sequence: CASLAGSNEQFF. CDR3 coding DNA: TGTGCCAGTCTAGCGGGGAGCAATGAGCAGTTCTTC. This chain connects TRBV2 to TRBJ2-1; 9 nucleotides agree with TRBD2. The CDR3 runs 12 residues. The junction had 3 bases not matched to a gene; V was cut back by 9 bases and J by 6 bases. Germline CDR1 is SNHLY and CDR2 is FYNNEI.